The sample holds many counts of the clone carrying this TCR beta chain. The antigen is undetermined. This library used approximately 0.4 ug RNA and molecular barcoded adaptors spanning alpha/delta and beta/gamma chains. Using its own MiXCR run on the reads, TCRdb lists one record per CDR3 protein. Of 130,000 or so distinct CDR3 sequences in the sample, around 14% were seen once. Sampling of bone marrow took place during active disease in every patient. Looked up from germline, CDR1 is SGHAT and CDR2 is FQNNGV. With 1 base removed from V and 2 bases from J, the gap between germline ends came to 14 bases. The CDR3 runs to 16 residues. This sample stems from a study of read filtering for tumor transcriptome and immune sequencing. Across the study: Transcriptome libraries were built from DNase-treated RNA.

Study-wide results and caveats: Single-read clonotypes: 80% to 90% of IR-seq clonotypes (roughly 4% of reads), 65% to 75% of RNA-seq clonotypes (approximately 45% of reads). The CD138-negative fraction was mixed bone marrow immune cells, not pure T cells.

The V and J genes are TRBV11-2 and TRBJ1-2, with D possibly matching TRBD1 (5 bases). Material: a population of CD138-negative cells sorted from bone marrow. This clonotype was sampled from a donor older than 35 with multiple myeloma. The CDR3 nucleotides are TGTGCCAGCAGCTTAGGGGGACCTCAGAACAACTATGGCTACACCTTC. Its translation: CASSLGGPQNNYGYTF.